The present entry profiles one T cell receptor (beta chain) with its context. Its cognate antigen is unknown. This CDR3 has 18 residues. Trimming removed 2 bases from V and 2 bases from J, with 16 bases in between. Germline V gives CDR1 MNHNY, CDR2 SVGAGI (reference sequence). Study-level points and caveats: Tumor memory CD4+ T cell TCR gene usage was found to cluster with blood and lymph node memory CD4+ cells and with lymph node naive CD4+ cells.

TCRdb itself ran the 5' RACE reads through MiXCR, one entry per CDR3 protein. The sample consists of about 7,200 distinct CDR3 sequences, roughly 40% of them appearing once. The sequence derives from a female donor with breast cancer. The chain employs TRBV6-6 and TRBJ1-6; no clear D gene. The sequenced sample consisted of memory CD4+ T cells sorted from blood. Sample subset: memory CD4+ T cells, CD4+CD45RO+CD25-. Written as DNA, the CDR3 is TGTGCCAGCAGTTACAGTCCGGGGATAGTACCCTATAATTCACCCCTCCACTTT. This gives the protein CASSYSPGIVPYNSPLHF.